The sequence of this TCR beta chain was determined in a study of cytomegalovirus exposure and HLA in healthy donors. Looking at the study overall: The roughly 700 first-cohort repertoires and the approximately 130 validation repertoires shared the same platform, a later analysis reported. Points from the study as a whole: Through in vitro validation, a few CMV-associated chains were shown to be specific for CMV antigens. It was 164 TCR beta chains that were listed as cytomegalovirus-associated. According to a subsequent analysis, TCR clusters from the first cohort were inclined to appear together in the 120 validation repertoires.

Turning to this clone: Its target is unknown.

Germline V lookup: CDR1 LNHNV, CDR2 YYDKDF (reference sequence). The CDR3 runs 13 residues. Trimming took 9 bases from V and 6 from J, leaving 17 bases between them. Profiling relied on immunoSEQ multiplex PCR, and the TCRdb table lists in-frame clones only, not all of them. This table holds 150,000 to 180,000 clones, about 86% found once. This receptor was obtained from a man aged 18 to 30 in good health and CMV-seropositive. The sequenced sample was PBMCs. This chain connects TRBV15 to TRBJ1-1; D perhaps matches TRBD1 (6 bases). The CDR3: CATQRGSGAEAFF. In DNA, the CDR3 is TGTGCCACTCAGAGGGGGTCCGGTGCTGAAGCTTTCTTT.